This T cell receptor (beta chain) was sequenced in a study of T-cell reconstitution after alpha-beta-depleted transplantation in children. This clonotype was observed at least ten times. Unique molecular identifiers were incorporated into the prepared TCRbeta library. A single record per CDR3 protein comes from TCRdb applying MiXCR to the PCR reads. There are 490,000 or so distinct CDR3 sequences in the sample; approximately 12% occur only once, and around 6.1% lies in the top ten. The CDR3 is 17 residues long. Trimming cost V 3 bases and J 0 bases, with 14 bases left between them. This receptor was identified in a human donor who donated a stem cell graft to a child with combined immunodeficiency. Sequencing was performed on PBMCs from the stem cell graft donor, taken from the stem cell graft. The rearrangement joins TRBV12-3 or TRBV12-4 to TRBJ2-2; no definite D call. The CDR3: CASSFQLPKANTGELFF. Written as DNA, the CDR3 is TGTGCCAGCAGTTTCCAGCTCCCAAAGGCGAACACCGGGGAGCTGTTTTTT.